The TCR beta chain described here comes from a study of blood T cells in healthy people across ages. Study-level findings and limits: Comparison with aged donors showed that long-lived donors had more naive CD4+ cells and higher diversity. Significant beta diversity loss was already apparent by age approximately 37, declining roughly linearly.

The CDR3 totals 12 residues. The V end was cut by 0 bases, the J end by 7 bases, with 6 bases between. CDR1 is SEHNR, CDR2 FQNEAQ, per germline (reference sequence). Roughly 10 milliliters of peripheral blood were drawn from each donor. Note on this clonotype: Antigen specificity is unknown.

PCR was performed a second time for roughly 7 to 12 cycles using a sample-barcoded 5' primer and a J-beta primer mix. Each single sample gave us at least 2.5 million CDR3-containing paired-end reads. TCRdb redid the calling of the 5' RACE reads with MiXCR, one entry per CDR3 protein. The data hold over 1,500,000 distinct CDR3 sequences, with less than 50% observed a single time. The chain links TRBV7-9 to TRBJ1-1; D gene ambiguous. The sample was blood. The clonotype originates from a woman between 35 and 50 years old in good health. The CDR3 DNA follows: TGTGCCAGCAGCTTAGCGTCAAGTGAAGCTTTCTTT. This codes for CASSLASSEAFF.